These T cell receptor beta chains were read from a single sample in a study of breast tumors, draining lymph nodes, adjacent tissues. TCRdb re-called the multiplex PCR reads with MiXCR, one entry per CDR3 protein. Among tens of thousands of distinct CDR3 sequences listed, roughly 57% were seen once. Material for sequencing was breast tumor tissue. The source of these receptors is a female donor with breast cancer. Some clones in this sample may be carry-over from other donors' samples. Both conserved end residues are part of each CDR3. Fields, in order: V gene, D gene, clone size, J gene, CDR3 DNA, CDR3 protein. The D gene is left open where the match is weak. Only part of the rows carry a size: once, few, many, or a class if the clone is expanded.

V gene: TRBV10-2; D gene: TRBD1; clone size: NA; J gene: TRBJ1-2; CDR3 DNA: TGCGCCAGCACAGGGGGCCAAGACAGCGTCATAAACTATGGCTACACCTTC; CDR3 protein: CASTGGQDSVINYGYTF
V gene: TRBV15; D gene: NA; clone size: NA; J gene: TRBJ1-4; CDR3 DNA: TGTGCCACCAGCAGACCAGGACTCGGAAAACTGTTTTTT; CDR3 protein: CATSRPGLGKLFF
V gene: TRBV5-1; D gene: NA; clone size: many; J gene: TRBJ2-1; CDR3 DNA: TGCGCCAGCAGCCTAGGGGTTGAGCAGTTCTTC; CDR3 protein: CASSLGVEQFF
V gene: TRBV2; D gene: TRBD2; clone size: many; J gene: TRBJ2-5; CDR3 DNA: TGTGCCAGCGGGGGGGGGGACGAAGAGACCCAGTACTTC; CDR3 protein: CASGGGDEETQYF
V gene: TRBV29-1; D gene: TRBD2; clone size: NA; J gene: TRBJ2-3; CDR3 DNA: TGCAGCGTTGAAGCGGGAGGGCTTACAGATACGCAGTATTTT; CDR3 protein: CSVEAGGLTDTQYF
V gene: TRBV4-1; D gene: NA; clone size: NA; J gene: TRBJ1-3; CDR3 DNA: TGCGCCAGCAGCCAAGATCCACCGGGACTAGCGGGAGTGGACCCCATATATTTT; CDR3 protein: CASSQDPPGLAGVDPIYF
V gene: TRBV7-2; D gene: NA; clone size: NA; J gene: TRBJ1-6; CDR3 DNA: TGTGCCAGCAGCCCGGCAGGAAGCTATAATTCACCTCTCCACTTT; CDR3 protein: CASSPAGSYNSPLHF
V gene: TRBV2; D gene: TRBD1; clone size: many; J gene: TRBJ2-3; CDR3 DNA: TGTGCCAGCAGTGTAGGGACAGGGGGCCCAGATACGCAGTATTTT; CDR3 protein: CASSVGTGGPDTQYF
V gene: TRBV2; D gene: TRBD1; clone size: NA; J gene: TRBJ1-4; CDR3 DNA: TGTGCCAGCAGCCCGGACAGGGTTGCCGAAAAACTGTTTTTT; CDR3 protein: CASSPDRVAEKLFF
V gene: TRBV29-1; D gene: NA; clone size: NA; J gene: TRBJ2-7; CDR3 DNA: TGCAGCGTTCGCCCACTAGCAGGGGCCTACGAGCAGTACTTC; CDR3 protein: CSVRPLAGAYEQYF
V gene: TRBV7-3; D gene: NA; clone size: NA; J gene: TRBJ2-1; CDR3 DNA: TGTGCCAGCAGCTTGGGCGGCCCATACAATGAGCAGTTCTTC; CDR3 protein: CASSLGGPYNEQFF
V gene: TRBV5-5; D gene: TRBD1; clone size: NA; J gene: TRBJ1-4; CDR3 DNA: TGTGCCAGCAGCTTGACAGGGGGCGCGGCTAATGAAAAACTGTTTTTT; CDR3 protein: CASSLTGGAANEKLFF
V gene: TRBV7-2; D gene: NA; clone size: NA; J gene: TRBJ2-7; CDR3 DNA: TGTGCCAGCAGCCGACAGAGTTCCTACGAGCAGTACTTC; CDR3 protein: CASSRQSSYEQYF
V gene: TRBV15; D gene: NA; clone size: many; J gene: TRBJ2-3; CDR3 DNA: TGTGCCACCAGCAGAGAGCCTCTGACAGATACGCAGTATTTT; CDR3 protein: CATSREPLTDTQYF
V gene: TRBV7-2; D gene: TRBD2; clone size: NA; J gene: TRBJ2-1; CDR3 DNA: TGTGCCAGCAGCTTTGGGACTAGCGGGAGCCGGAAGTACGAAAATGAGCAGTTCTTC; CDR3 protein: CASSFGTSGSRKYENEQFF
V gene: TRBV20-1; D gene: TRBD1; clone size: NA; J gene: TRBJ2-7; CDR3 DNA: TGCAGTGCTAGTCAGTCGGGACAGGGGGCGGGAGAGCAGTACTTC; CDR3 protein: CSASQSGQGAGEQYF
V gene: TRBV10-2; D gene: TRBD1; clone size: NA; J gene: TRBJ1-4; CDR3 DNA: TGCGCCAGCTCGAGGGGGCAGAGGGCTAATGAAAAACTGTTTTTT; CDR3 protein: CASSRGQRANEKLFF
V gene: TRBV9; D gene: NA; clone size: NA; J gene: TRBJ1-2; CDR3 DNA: TGTGCCAGCAGCCTTCACGTCCCCGGGGGCGCGGGCGGCTACACCTTT; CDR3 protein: CASSLHVPGGAGGYTF
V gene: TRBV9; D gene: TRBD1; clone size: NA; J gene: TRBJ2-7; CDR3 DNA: TGTGCCAGCAGCGTAGGACAGGGGGACTACGAGCAGTACTTC; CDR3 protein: CASSVGQGDYEQYF
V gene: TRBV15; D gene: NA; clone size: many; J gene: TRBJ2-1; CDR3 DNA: TGTGCCACCAGCAGATTTGGGGCCTACAATGAGCAGTTCTTC; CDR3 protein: CATSRFGAYNEQFF
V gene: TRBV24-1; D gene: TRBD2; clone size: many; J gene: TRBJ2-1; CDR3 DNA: TGTGCCACCAGTGAGGGTAGCGGGAGATTAATGAATGAGCAGTTCTTC; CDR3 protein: CATSEGSGRLMNEQFF
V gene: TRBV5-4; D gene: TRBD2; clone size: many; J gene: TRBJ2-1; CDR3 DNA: TGTGCCAGCAGCTTAAGGACTAGCGGGAACAATGAGCAGTTCTTC; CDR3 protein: CASSLRTSGNNEQFF
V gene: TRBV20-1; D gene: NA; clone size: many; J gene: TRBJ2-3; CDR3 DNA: TGCAGTGCTAACGGGGCCCTCGTCTTCACAGATACGCAGTATTTT; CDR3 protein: CSANGALVFTDTQYF
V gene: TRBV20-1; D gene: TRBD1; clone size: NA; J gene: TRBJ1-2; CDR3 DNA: TGCAGTGCGGAGACAGGGTTTGGCTACACCTTC; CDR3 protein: CSAETGFGYTF
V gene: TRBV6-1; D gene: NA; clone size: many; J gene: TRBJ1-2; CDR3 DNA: TGTGCCAGCAGTGAATCGGAGCGATGTACCTTC; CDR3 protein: CASSESERCTF
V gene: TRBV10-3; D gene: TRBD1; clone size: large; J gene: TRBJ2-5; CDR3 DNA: TGTGCCATCAGTGAGGAAGGGACAGGTGGAGAGACCCAGTACTTC; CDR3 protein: CAISEEGTGGETQYF
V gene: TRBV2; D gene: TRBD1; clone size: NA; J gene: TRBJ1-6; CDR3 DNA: TGTGCCAGCAGTGAAGCGACAGGGAATACGAGATCACCCCTCCACTTT; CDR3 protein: CASSEATGNTRSPLHF
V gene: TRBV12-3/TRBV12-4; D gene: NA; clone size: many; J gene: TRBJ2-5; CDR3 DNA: TGTGCCAGCAGTTTAGGCTCTCAACAAGAGACCCAGTACTTC; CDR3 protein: CASSLGSQQETQYF
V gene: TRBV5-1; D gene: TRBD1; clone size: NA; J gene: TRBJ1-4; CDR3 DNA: TGCGCCAGCAGCTCTGGACAGGGCGAAAACCTGTTTTTT; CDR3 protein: CASSSGQGENLFF
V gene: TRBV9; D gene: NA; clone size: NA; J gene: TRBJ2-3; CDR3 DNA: TGTGCCAGCAGCGGGGGCGCGACAGATACGCAGTATTTT; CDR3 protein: CASSGGATDTQYF
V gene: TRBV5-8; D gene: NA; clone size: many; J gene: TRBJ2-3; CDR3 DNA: TGTGCCAGCAGCTCTCCGGGAAGCCCGGGTGGGCAGTATTTT; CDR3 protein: CASSSPGSPGGQYF
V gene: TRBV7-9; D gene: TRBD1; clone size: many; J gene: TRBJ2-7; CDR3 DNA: TGTGCCAGCAGCCCCCAGGGGGCGTTCTACGAGCAGTACTTC; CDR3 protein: CASSPQGAFYEQYF
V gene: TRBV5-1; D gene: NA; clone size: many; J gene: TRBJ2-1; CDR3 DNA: TGCGCCAGCAGCTTGGACGCCAGGGAACTTCTTTACAATGAGCAGTTCTTC; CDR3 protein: CASSLDARELLYNEQFF
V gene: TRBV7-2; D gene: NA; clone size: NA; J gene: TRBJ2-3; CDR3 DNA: TGTGCCAGCAGCCCTACGACAGATACGCAGTATTTT; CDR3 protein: CASSPTTDTQYF
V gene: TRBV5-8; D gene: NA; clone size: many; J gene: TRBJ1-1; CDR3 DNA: TGTGCCAGCAGCTTGGCGGGGGGGAACACTGAAGCTTTCTTT; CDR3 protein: CASSLAGGNTEAFF
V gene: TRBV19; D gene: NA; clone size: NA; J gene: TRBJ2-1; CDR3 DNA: TGTGCCAGTAGTATAGAGTCTGAAGCCTACAATGAGCAGTTCTTC; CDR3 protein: CASSIESEAYNEQFF
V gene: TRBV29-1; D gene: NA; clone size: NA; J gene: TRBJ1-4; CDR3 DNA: TGCAGCGTTGTTTACTACTTCGGGGCAGGTGAGAAACTGTTTTTT; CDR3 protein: CSVVYYFGAGEKLFF
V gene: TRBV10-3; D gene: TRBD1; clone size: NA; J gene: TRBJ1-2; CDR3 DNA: TGTGCCATCAGTGAGTCTCAGGGGGCTGTTTATGGCTACACCTTC; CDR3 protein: CAISESQGAVYGYTF
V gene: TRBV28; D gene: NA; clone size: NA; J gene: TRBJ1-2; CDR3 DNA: TGTGCCAGCAAGGGCACGGCCCTAGACTATGGCTACACCTTC; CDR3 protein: CASKGTALDYGYTF
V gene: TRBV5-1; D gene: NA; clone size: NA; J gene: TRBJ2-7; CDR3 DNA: TGCGCCAGCAGCTTATGGGTCTCCTACGAGCAGTACTTC; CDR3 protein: CASSLWVSYEQYF
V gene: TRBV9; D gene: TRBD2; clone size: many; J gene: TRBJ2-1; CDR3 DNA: TGTGCCAGCAGCGGTGGTAGCGGGGGGCTTTACAATGAGCAGTTCTTC; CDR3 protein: CASSGGSGGLYNEQFF
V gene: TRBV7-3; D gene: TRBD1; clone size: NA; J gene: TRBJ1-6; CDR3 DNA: TGTGCCAGCAGCGCTGTTACAGGGGGCCGGGTTTCACCCCTCCACTTT; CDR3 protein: CASSAVTGGRVSPLHF
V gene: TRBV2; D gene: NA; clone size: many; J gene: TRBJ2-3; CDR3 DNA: TGTGCCAGCAGTGGACTAGGAGTTGGAGATACGCAGTATTTT; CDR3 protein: CASSGLGVGDTQYF
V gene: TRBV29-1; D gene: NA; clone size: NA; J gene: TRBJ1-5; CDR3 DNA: TGCAGCGTTGAAGTGGGAGGGGGTCAGCCCCAGCATTTT; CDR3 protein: CSVEVGGGQPQHF